This T cell receptor (beta chain) was sequenced during a study of T cell responses to AZD1222 COVID-19 vaccine. A note on this clone: Antigen specificity is unknown.

The study, taken as a whole, reports: Breadth and depth of Spike-specific TCRs rose after two AZD1222 doses.

Investigators merged groups given second doses at roughly 4 or roughly 12 weeks. The table came from immunoSEQ multiplex PCR; TCRdb's copy has only in-frame clones and leaves some out. The data show about 51,000 clones, about 90% seen once. The origin of this receptor is an adult who received the AZD1222 COVID-19 vaccine. This specimen consisted of peripheral blood, obtained 28 days after the second AZD1222 dose.

CDR3 residues: CASSLVGSGSGGEQFF. As DNA, the CDR3 is TGCGCCAGCAGCTTGGTAGGTAGCGGGAGTGGGGGTGAGCAGTTCTTC. The J gene is TRBJ2-1, the V gene TRBV5-1; 9 bases agree with TRBD2. Germline CDR1 is SGHRS and CDR2 is YFSETQ. V shed 0 bases, J shed 9 bases, and the junction held 10 bases outside the gene matches. The CDR3 loop spans 16 amino acids.